Sequencing of this T cell receptor beta chain was carried out in a study of cytomegalovirus exposure and HLA in healthy donors. General study results and limits: Highly shared variants forming one cluster were likely a sequencing artifact.

Researchers ran the PCR with 60 Vbeta and 13 Jbeta primers. Repertoires were generated with immunoSEQ multiplex PCR, while TCRdb's copy carries only in-frame clones and drops some. This table holds about 230,000 clones, 78% found once. The germline V gene has CDR1 ENHRY and CDR2 SYGVKD. The CDR3 covers 18 residues. Trimming cost V 5 bases and J 1 base; bases outside gene matches: 10. This clone has more than one count but fewer than ten. Its target is unknown. This receptor was identified in a boy aged 5-17 years in good health and CMV-seronegative. Sequences were obtained from PBMCs. The chain has TRBV10-3 and TRBJ2-2; 10 nucleotides align to TRBD2. The CDR3 spells CAISPMASGGQNTGELFF. CDR3 in DNA: TGTGCCATCAGTCCTATGGCTAGCGGGGGTCAGAACACCGGGGAGCTGTTTTTT.